The 2 T cell receptor beta chains in this list originate from one sample, sequenced in a study of T cell responses to AZD1222 COVID-19 vaccine. TCRdb's table, derived via immunoSEQ multiplex PCR, lists solely in-frame clones and lacks some. The sample lists roughly 200,000 clones; almost 95% were seen once. This specimen consisted of peripheral blood, obtained on day 0 of AZD1222 vaccination. The receptors originated from an adult in good health.

This chain connects TRBV9 to TRBJ2-1; D might be TRBD1 or TRBD2, each matching 6 bases. The germline V gene has CDR1 SGDLS and CDR2 YYNGEE. This CDR3 is built from 16 residues. Trimming stripped 0 bases from V and 1 base from J, with 11 bases between. Written as DNA, the CDR3 is TGTGCCAGCAGCGTAGTTTTAGGGGGGTCCTACAATGAGCAGTTCTTC. It translates to CASSVVLGGSYNEQFF.

This clone was recorded a few times. The rearrangement links TRBV19 to TRBJ2-7; D call uncertain. Germline V CDR1 and CDR2: LNHDA, SQIVND (reference sequence). V was cut by 3 bases and J by 4 bases, with 7 bases left in between. This CDR3 is built from 12 residues. CDR3 region: CASSIIGYEQYF. Here the CDR3 DNA reads TGTGCCAGTAGTATCATCGGTTACGAGCAGTACTTC.